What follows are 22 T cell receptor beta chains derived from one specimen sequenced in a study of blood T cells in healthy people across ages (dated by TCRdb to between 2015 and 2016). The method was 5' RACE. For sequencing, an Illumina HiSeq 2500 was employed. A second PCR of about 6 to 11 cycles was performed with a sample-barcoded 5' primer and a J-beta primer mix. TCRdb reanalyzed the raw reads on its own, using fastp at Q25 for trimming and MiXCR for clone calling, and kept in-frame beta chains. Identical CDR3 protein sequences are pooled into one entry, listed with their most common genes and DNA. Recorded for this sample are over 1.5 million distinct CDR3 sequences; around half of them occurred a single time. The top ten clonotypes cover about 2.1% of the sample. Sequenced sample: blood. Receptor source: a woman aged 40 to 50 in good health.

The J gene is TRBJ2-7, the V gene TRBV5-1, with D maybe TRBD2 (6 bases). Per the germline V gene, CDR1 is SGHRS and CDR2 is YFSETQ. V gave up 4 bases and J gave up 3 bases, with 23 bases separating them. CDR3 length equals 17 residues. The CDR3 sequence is CASSPSPSGTGVYEQYF. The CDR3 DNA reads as TGCGCCAGCAGCCCGTCACCATCCGGGACGGGGGTCTACGAGCAGTACTTC.

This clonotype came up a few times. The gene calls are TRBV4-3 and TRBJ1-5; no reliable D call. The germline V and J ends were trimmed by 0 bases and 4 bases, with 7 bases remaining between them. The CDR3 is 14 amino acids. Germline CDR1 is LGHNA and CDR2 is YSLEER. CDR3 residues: CASSQDIGNQPQHF. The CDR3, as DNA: TGCGCCAGCAGCCAAGATATAGGGAATCAGCCCCAGCATTTT.

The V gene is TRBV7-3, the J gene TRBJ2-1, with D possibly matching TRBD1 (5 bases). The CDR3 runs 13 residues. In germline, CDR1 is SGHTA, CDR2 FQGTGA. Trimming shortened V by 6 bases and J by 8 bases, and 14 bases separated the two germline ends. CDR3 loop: CASRASLGDEQFF. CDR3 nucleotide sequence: TGTGCCAGCAGGGCCAGTTTAGGGGATGAGCAGTTCTTC. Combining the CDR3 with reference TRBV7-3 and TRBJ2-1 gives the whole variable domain GAGVSQTPSNKVTEKGKYVELRCDPISGHTALYWYRQSLGQGPEFLIYFQGTGAADDSGLPNDRFFAVRPEGSVSTLKIQRTERGDSAVYLCASRASLGDEQFFGPGTRLTVL.

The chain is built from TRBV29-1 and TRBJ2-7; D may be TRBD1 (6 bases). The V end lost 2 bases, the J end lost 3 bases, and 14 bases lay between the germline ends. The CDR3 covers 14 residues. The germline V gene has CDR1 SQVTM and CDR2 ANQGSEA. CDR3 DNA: TGCAGCGTTGAAATAGAGGACAGCTACTACGAGCAGTACTTC. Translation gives CSVEIEDSYYEQYF.

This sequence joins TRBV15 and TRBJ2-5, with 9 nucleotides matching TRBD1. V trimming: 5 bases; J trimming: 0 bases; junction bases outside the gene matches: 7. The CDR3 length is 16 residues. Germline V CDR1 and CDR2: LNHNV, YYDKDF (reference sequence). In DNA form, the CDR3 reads TGTGCCACCAGCGGCCAGGGGACAGGGCACCAAGAGACCCAGTACTTC. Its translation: CATSGQGTGHQETQYF. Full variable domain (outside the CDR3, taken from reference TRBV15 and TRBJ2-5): DAMVIQNPRYQVTQFGKPVTLSCSQTLNHNVMYWYQQKSSQAPKLLFHYYDKDFNNEADTPDNFQSRRPNTSFCFLDIRSPGLGDTAMYLCATSGQGTGHQETQYFGPGTRLLVL.

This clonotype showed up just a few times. The CDR3: CASSQDSTIQETQYF. CDR3 bases: TGCGCCAGCAGCCAAGATTCGACGATCCAAGAGACCCAGTACTTC. The chain uses TRBV4-3 and TRBJ2-5; D not resolved. The CDR3 is 15 amino acids. Trimming stripped 0 bases from V and 1 base from J, with 9 bases between. The V gene's germline CDR1 is LGHNA and CDR2 YSLEER.

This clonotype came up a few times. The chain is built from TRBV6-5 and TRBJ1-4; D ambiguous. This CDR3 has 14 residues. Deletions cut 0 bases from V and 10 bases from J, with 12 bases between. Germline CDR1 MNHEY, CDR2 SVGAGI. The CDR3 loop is CASSYSNVRGKLFF. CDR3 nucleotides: TGTGCCAGCAGTTACTCGAATGTTCGGGGAAAACTGTTTTTT.

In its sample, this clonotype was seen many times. The CDR3 coding sequence is TGCAGTGCTTCACCGGGACTAGGAACTGAGAATGAGCAGTTCTTC. This sequence encodes CSASPGLGTENEQFF. J is TRBJ2-1 and V is TRBV20-1; 8 nucleotides align to TRBD2. The CDR3 consists of 15 residues. Germline CDR1 DFQATT, CDR2 SNEGSKA (reference sequence). Germline trimming cut 5 bases from V and 7 bases from J; bases unmatched to any gene: 13.

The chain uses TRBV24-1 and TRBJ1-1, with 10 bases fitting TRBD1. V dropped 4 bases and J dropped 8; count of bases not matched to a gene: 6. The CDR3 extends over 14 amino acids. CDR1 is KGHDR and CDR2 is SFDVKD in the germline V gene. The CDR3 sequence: CATSETGGRGEAFF. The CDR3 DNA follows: TGTGCCACCAGTGAGACAGGGGGCCGAGGGGAAGCTTTCTTT.

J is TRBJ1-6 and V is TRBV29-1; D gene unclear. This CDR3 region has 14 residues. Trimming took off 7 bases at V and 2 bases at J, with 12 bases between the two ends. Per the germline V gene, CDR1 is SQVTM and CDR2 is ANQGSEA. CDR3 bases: TGCAGCGCTAGGACGGACGCCTATAATTCACCCCTCCACTTT. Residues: CSARTDAYNSPLHF.

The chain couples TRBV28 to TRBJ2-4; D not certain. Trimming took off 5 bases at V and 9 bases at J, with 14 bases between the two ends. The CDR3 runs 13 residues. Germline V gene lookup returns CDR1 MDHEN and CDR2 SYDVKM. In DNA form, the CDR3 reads TGTGCCAGCAGTCCAACCGAAAGGCGCATTCAGTACTTC. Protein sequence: CASSPTERRIQYF. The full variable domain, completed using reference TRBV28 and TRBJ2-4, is DVKVTQSSRYLVKRTGEKVFLECVQDMDHENMFWYRQDPGLGLRLIYFSYDVKMKEKGDIPEGYSVSREKKERFSLILESASTNQTSMYLCASSPTERRIQYFGAGTRLSVL.

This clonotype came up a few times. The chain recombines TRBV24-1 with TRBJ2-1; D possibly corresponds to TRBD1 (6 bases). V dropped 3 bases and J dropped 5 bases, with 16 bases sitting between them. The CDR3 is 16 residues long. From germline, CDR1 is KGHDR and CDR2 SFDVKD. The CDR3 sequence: CATSDGSRGPDNEQFF. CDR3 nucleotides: TGTGCCACCAGTGATGGGAGCAGGGGTCCCGACAATGAGCAGTTCTTC.

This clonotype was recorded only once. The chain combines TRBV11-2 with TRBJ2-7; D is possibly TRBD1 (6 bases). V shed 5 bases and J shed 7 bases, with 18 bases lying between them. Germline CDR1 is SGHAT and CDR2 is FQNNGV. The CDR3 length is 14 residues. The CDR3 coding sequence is TGTGCCAGCAGCCTATGGGAAGGGACATATGAGCAGTACTTC. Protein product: CASSLWEGTYEQYF. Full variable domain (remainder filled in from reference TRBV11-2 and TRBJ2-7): EAGVAQSPRYKIIEKRQSVAFWCNPISGHATLYWYQQILGQGPKLLIQFQNNGVVDDSQLPKDRFSAERLKGVDSTLKIQPAKLEDSAVYLCASSLWEGTYEQYFGPGTRLTVT.

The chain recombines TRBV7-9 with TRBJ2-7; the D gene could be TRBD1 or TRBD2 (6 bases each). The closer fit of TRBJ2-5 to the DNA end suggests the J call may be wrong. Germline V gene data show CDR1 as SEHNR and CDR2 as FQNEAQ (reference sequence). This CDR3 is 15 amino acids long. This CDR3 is CASTPNPGAGQTQYF. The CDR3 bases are TGTGCCAGCACTCCAAATCCGGGGGCCGGGCAGACCCAGTACTTC.

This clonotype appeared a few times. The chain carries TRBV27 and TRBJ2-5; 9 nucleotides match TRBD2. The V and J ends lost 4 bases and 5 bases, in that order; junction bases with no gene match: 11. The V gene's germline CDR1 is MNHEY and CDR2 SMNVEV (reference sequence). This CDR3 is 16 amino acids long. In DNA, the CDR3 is TGTGCCAGCAGTTCTTCCCCTAGCGGGGCGGGTGAGACCCAGTACTTC. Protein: CASSSSPSGAGETQYF.

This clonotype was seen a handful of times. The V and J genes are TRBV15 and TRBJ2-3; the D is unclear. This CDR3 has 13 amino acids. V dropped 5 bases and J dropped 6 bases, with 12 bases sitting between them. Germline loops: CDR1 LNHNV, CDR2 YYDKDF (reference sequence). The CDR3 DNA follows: TGTGCCACCAGCGGATTCAGGACGGATACGCAGTATTTT. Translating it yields CATSGFRTDTQYF.

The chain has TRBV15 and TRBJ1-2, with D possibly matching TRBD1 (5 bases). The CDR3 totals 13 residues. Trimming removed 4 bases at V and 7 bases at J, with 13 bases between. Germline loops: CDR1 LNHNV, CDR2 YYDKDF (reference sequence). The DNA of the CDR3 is TGTGCCACCAGCACTACCAGGGAGGCTGGCTACACCTTC. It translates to CATSTTREAGYTF.

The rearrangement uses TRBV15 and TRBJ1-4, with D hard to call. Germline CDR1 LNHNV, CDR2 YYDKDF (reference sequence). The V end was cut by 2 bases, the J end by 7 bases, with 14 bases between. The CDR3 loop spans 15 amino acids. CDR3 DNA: TGTGCCACCAGCAGAACCGGGGTGGGGAGTGAAAAACTGTTTTTT. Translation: CATSRTGVGSEKLFF.

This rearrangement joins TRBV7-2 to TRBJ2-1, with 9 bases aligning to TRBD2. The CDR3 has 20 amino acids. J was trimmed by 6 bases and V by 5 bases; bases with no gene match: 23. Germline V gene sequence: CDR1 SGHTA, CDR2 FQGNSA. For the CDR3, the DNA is TGTGCCAGCAGCCCCCCTAACCCGGGCGAGCGGGGGGTGCGCGGCAATGAGCAGTTCTTC. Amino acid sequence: CASSPPNPGERGVRGNEQFF.

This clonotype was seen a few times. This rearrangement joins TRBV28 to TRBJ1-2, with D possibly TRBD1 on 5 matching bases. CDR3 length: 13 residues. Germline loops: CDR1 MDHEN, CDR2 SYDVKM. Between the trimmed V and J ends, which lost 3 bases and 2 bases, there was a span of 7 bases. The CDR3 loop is CASSFSGNYGYTF. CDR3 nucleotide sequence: TGTGCCAGCAGTTTTTCAGGGAACTATGGCTACACCTTC.

CDR3: CASSLGRGGTGDSYEQYF. The CDR3 DNA follows: TGTGCCAGCAGTTTAGGAAGGGGCGGGACAGGTGACTCCTACGAGCAGTACTTC. This chain uses TRBV12-3 or TRBV12-4 with TRBJ2-7; 8 positions agree with TRBD1. The V gene end was trimmed by 1 base and the J gene end by 0 bases; junction bases not matched to a gene: 11. This CDR3 region has 18 residues.

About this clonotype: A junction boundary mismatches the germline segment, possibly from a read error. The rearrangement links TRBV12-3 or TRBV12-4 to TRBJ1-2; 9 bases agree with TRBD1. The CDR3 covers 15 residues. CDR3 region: CASSPGTGIYYGHTF. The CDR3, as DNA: TGTGCCAGCAGCCCCGGGACAGGGATTTACTATGGCCACACCTTC.